These 10 T cell receptor beta chains were sequenced from one sample in a study of shared clonotypes between healthy human individuals. The repertoire was sequenced with immunoSEQ multiplex PCR; TCRdb's copy has only in-frame clones and lacks some. This table has over 950,000 clones, around 77% appearing once. The sample taken for sequencing was memory CD4+ T cells from PBMCs. Subset denoted: CD45RA-negative fraction. All receptors come from a man aged 18 to 29 in good health. Some clones in this sample may be carry-over from other donors' samples.

The chain uses TRBV7-9 and TRBJ1-2, with D possibly matching TRBD1 (5 bases). This CDR3 has 13 residues. CDR1 SEHNR and CDR2 FQNEAQ come from the germline V gene (reference sequence). V was trimmed by 5 bases and J by 5 bases, leaving 12 bases between them. DNA for the CDR3: TGTGCCAGCAGCATAGGGTCAGGGTATGGCTACACCTTC. Protein product: CASSIGSGYGYTF. The entire variable domain, with the rest obtained from reference TRBV7-9 and TRBJ1-2, is as follows: DTGVSQNPRHKITKRGQNVTFRCDPISEHNRLYWYRQTLGQGPEFLTYFQNEAQLEKSRLLSDRFSAERPKGSFSTLEIQRTEQGDSAMYLCASSIGSGYGYTFGSGTRLTVV.

The genes are TRBV2 and TRBJ2-4; TRBD2 is a possible D gene (5 bases). The CDR3 runs to 15 residues. The V gene's germline CDR1 is SNHLY and CDR2 FYNNEI. Trimming cost V 9 bases and J 0 bases, with 15 bases left between them. The DNA of the CDR3 is TGTGCCAGTTTAAGGGAGAGCCTAGCCAAAAACATTCAGTACTTC. Translation: CASLRESLAKNIQYF.

Concerning this clone: The sample has other DNA sequences that encode this CDR3 too. The J gene is TRBJ2-6, the V gene TRBV28; no firm D call. V was pared by 9 bases and J by 0 bases, with 3 bases between. The CDR3 runs 12 residues. Germline CDR1 and CDR2: MDHEN and SYDVKM. In DNA form, the CDR3 reads TGTGCCAGTAGCTCTGGGGCCAACGTCCTGACTTTC. Its translation is CASSSGANVLTF.

The rearrangement links TRBV5-6 to TRBJ1-5, with TRBD1 as a possible D gene (6 bases). Per the germline V gene, CDR1 is SGHDT and CDR2 is YYEEEE. This CDR3 has 16 amino acids. The V and J ends lost 1 base and 2 bases respectively, with 13 bases between them. The CDR3, as DNA: TGTGCCAGCAGCTTGCGCGGGGGCAGGGGCAATCAGCCCCAGCATTTT. It encodes CASSLRGGRGNQPQHF.

The V call is TRBV5-1, the J call TRBJ2-2, with TRBD2 identical over 13 bases. The CDR3 totals 19 residues. The V and J ends lost 2 bases and 2 bases, in that order; junction bases with no gene match: 9. Germline V lookup: CDR1 SGHRS, CDR2 YFSETQ. In DNA, the CDR3 is TGCGCCAGCAGCTTCCTCTTAGGACTAGCGGGAGATAACACCGGGGAGCTGTTTTTT. This sequence encodes CASSFLLGLAGDNTGELFF. Looking up the rest from reference TRBV5-1 and TRBJ2-2 gives the full variable domain: KAGVTQTPRYLIKTRGQQVTLSCSPISGHRSVSWYQQTPGQGLQFLFEYFSETQRNKGNFPGRFSGRQFSNSRSEMNVSTLELGDSALYLCASSFLLGLAGDNTGELFFGEGSRLTVL.

The chain combines TRBV11-2 with TRBJ2-1; D perhaps matches TRBD2 (5 bases). The CDR3 runs to 14 residues. The germline V and J ends were trimmed by 11 bases and 8 bases, with 22 bases remaining between them. Germline V lookup: CDR1 SGHAT, CDR2 FQNNGV. CDR3 sequence reads: CAGSEGGVWYEQFF. The CDR3, as DNA: TGTGCCGGCTCAGAGGGTGGGGTTTGGTATGAGCAGTTCTTC.

As DNA, the CDR3 is TGTGCCAGCAGCCTGGGAGACAGGGGTACTACGCAGTATTTT. Protein: CASSLGDRGTTQYF. The chain uses TRBV7-9 and TRBJ2-3; 8 nucleotides match TRBD1. The CDR3 covers 14 residues. Germline CDR1 and CDR2: SEHNR and FQNEAQ (reference sequence). V was clipped by 5 bases and J by 8 bases; unmatched bases: 9. Variable domain in full (rest from reference TRBV7-9 and TRBJ2-3): DTGVSQNPRHKITKRGQNVTFRCDPISEHNRLYWYRQTLGQGPEFLTYFQNEAQLEKSRLLSDRFSAERPKGSFSTLEIQRTEQGDSAMYLCASSLGDRGTTQYFGPGTRLTVL.

CDR3 region: CASSYTENEQYF. The CDR3 coding sequence is TGTGCCAGCAGCTATACAGAGAACGAGCAGTACTTC. This chain links TRBV7-9 with TRBJ2-7; no definite D call. Germline assignment: CDR1 SEHNR and CDR2 FQNEAQ (reference sequence). V dropped 4 bases and J dropped 5 bases, with 9 bases sitting between them. This CDR3 is 12 amino acids long.

This chain uses TRBV5-4 with TRBJ2-3; 9 bases fit TRBD1. This CDR3 spans 14 amino acids. V was pared by 2 bases and J by 5 bases, with 3 bases of the junction left unmatched. The germline CDR1 and CDR2 sequences are SGHNT and YYREEE (reference sequence). The DNA of the CDR3 is TGTGCCAGCAGCTTCCGACAGGGGGAAGATACGCAGTATTTT. Protein: CASSFRQGEDTQYF.

This clone was detected a few times. The V gene is TRBV15, the J gene TRBJ2-5; TRBD2 matches 10 bases. The junction had 6 bases not matched to a gene; V was cut back by 5 bases and J by 6 bases. The CDR3 is 14 amino acids. CDR1 and CDR2 (germline): LNHNV, YYDKDF (reference sequence). This CDR3 reads CATSRGTSAKTQYF. The CDR3 region has the DNA TGTGCCACCAGCCGCGGGACTAGCGCTAAGACCCAGTACTTC.